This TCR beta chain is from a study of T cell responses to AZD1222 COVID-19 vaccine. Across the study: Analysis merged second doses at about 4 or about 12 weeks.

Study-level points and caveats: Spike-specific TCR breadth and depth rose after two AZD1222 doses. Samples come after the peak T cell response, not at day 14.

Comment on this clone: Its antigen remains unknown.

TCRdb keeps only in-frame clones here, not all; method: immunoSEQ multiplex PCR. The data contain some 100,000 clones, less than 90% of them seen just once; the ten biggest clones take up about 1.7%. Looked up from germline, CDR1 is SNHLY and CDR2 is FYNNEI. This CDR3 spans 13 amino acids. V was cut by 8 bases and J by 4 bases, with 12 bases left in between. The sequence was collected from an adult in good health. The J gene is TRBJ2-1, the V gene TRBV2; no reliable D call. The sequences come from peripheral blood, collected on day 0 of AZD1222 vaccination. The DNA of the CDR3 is TGTGCCAGCGGCCTGCTCCAATACAATGAGCAGTTCTTC. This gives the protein CASGLLQYNEQFF.